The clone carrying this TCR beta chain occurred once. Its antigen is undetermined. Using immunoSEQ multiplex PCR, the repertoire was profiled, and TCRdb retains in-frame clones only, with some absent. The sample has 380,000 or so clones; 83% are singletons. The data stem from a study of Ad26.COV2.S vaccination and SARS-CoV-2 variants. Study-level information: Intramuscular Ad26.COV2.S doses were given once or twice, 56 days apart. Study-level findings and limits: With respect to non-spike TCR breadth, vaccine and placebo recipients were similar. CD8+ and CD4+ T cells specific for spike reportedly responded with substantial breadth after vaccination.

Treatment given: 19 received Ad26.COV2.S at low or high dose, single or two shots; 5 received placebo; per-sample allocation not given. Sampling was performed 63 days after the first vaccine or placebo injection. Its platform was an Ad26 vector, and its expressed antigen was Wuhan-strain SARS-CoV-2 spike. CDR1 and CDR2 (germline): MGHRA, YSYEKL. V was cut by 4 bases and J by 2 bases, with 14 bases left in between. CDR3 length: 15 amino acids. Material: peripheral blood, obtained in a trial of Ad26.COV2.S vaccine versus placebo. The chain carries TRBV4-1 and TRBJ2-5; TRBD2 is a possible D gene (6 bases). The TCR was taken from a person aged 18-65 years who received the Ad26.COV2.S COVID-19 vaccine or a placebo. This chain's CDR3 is CASSPLLAQQETQYF. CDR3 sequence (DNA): TGCGCCAGCAGCCCCCTCCTAGCGCAACAAGAGACCCAGTACTTC.